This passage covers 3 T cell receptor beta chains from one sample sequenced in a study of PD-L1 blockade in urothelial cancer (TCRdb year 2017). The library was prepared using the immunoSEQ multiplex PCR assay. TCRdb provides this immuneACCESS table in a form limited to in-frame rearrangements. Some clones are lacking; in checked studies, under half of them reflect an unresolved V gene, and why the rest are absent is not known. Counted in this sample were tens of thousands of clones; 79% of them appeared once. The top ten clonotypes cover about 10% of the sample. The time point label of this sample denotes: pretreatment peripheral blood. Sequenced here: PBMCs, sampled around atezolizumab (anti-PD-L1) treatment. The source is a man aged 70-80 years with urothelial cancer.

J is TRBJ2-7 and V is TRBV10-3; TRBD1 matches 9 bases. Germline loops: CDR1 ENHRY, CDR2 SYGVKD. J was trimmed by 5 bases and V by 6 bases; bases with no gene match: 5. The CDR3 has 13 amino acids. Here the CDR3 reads CAISEDRGDEQYF. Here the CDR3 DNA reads TGTGCCATCAGCGAGGACAGGGGTGACGAGCAGTACTTC.

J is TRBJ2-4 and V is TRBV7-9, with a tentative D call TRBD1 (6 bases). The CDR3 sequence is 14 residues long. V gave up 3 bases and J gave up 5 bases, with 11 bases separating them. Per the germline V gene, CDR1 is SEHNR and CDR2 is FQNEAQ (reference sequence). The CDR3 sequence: CASSFQGSQNIQYF. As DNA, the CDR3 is TGTGCCAGCAGCTTCCAGGGGAGTCAAAACATTCAGTACTTC.

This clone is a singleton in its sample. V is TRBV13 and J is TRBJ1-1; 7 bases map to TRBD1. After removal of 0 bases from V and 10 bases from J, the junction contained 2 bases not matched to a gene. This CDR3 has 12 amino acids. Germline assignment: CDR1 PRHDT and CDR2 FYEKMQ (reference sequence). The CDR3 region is CASSLGQGVAFF. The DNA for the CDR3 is TGTGCCAGCAGCTTAGGGCAGGGGGTAGCTTTCTTT.